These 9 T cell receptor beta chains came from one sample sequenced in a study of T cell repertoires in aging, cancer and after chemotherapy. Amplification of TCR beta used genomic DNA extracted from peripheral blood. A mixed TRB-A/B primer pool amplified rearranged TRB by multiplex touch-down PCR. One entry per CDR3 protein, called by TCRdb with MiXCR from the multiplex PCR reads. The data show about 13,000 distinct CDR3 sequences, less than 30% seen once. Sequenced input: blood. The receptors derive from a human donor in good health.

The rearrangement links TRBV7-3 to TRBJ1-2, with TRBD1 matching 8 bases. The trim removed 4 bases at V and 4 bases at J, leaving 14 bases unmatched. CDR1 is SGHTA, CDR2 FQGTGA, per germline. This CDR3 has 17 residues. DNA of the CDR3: TGTGCCAGCAGCTCCCCGGACAGGGAAGAAGGGCTCTATGGCTACACCTTC. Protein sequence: CASSSPDREEGLYGYTF.

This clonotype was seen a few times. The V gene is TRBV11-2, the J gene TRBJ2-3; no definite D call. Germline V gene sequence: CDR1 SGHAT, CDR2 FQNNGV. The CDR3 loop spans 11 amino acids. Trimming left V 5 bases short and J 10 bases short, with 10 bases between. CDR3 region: CASSGLASQYF. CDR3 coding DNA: TGTGCCAGCAGCGGGTTAGCTTCGCAGTATTTT.

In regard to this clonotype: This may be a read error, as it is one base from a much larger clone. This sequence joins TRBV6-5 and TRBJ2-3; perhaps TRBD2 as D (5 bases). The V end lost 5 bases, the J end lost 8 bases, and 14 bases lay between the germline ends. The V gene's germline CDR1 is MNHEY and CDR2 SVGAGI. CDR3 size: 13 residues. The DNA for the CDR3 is TGTGCCAGCAGTGGCGGGCCCACCGGTACGCAGTATTTT. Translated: CASSGGPTGTQYF.

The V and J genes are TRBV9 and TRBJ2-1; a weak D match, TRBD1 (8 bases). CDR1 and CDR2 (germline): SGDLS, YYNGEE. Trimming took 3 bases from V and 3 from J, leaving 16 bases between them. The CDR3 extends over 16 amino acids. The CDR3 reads CASSGQGRGSYNEQFF. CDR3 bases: TGTGCCAGCAGCGGACAGGGGCGGGGGAGCTACAATGAGCAGTTCTTC.

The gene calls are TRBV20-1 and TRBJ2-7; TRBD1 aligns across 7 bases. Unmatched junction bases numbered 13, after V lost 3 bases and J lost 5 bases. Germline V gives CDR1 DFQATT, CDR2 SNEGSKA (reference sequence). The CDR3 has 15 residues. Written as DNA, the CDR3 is TGCAGTGCTAGCTCGACAGGGCCCCTCGCCCACGAGCAGTACTTC. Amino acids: CSASSTGPLAHEQYF.

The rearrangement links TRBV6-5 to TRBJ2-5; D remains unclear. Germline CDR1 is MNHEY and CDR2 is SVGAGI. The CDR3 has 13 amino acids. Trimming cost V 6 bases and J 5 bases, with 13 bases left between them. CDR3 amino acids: CASRLGPRETQYF. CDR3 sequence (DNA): TGTGCCAGCAGATTGGGTCCTCGGGAGACCCAGTACTTC.

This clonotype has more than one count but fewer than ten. Here the CDR3 DNA reads TGTGCCAGCAGCCGACTAGCGGGGCGGACAGATACGCAGTATTTT. Residues: CASSRLAGRTDTQYF. The rearrangement uses TRBV7-6 and TRBJ2-3; 11 positions agree with TRBD2. The ends lost 5 bases at V and 3 bases at J; junction bases unmatched: 4. The CDR3 extends over 15 amino acids. Germline V gives CDR1 SGHVS, CDR2 FNYEAQ.

The CDR3 nucleotides read TGTGCCAGCAGCTTAGCACAGAGCACCGGGGAGCTGTTTTTT. The encoded protein is CASSLAQSTGELFF. The chain has TRBV7-6 and TRBJ2-2; the D is unclear. The CDR3 loop spans 14 amino acids. CDR1 and CDR2 from the germline V gene are SGHVS and FNYEAQ. Trimming took off 0 bases at V and 4 bases at J, with 6 bases between the two ends.

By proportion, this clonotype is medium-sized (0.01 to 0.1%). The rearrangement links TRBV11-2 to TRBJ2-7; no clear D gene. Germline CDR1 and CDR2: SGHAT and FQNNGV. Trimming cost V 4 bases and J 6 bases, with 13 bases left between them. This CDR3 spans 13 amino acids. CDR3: CASSSTLISEQYV. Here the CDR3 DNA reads TGTGCCAGCAGCTCAACCCTAATTTCCGAGCAGTACGTC.